This T cell receptor beta chain comes out of a study of T cell repertoires in cytomegalovirus infection. Turning to the study itself: Matching HLA type, along with CMV infection, was indicated by public TCR beta signatures. Findings and limits, study-wide: Cumulated frequencies of public TCR beta families served to identify carriers of CMV plus the relevant HLA.

V was trimmed by 1 base and J by 7 bases, leaving 17 bases between them. Germline loops: CDR1 SGHTA, CDR2 FQGNSA. The CDR3 length is 16 residues. Via MiXCR, TCRdb re-called the reads, giving one row per CDR3 protein. The sample lists about 360,000 distinct CDR3 sequences; about 35% were seen once. This clonotype was picked up a small number of times. Its antigen is as yet unknown. This chain connects TRBV7-2 to TRBJ2-1, with D possibly matching TRBD2 (7 bases). The clonotype originates from a human donor in good health (CMV status not recorded). Some clones in this sample may be carry-over from other donors' samples. This specimen was cultured PBMCs, taken from culture after CMV antigen stimulation. CDR3 amino acids: CASSLGGGGRLNEQFF. In DNA, the CDR3 is TGTGCCAGCAGCTTAGGAGGGGGGGGACGGTTAAATGAGCAGTTCTTC.